This is a list of T cell receptor beta chains from one sample in a study of shared clonotypes between healthy human individuals. Repertoires were generated with immunoSEQ multiplex PCR, while TCRdb's copy carries only in-frame clones and drops some. The sample holds under 750,000 clones, about two thirds seen once. Material: memory CD4+ T cells sorted from blood. Receptors were obtained from a woman in her twenties or thirties in good health. Each CDR3 is given with its conserved first and last residue. The order of the fields is CDR3 protein, V gene, J gene, clone size. Size tells how often a clone was seen (once, few, many) or the class of an expanded clone, and some rows leave it out.

CDR3: CASSARSETQYF
V: TRBV5-1
J: TRBJ2-5
size: NA

CDR3: CASSLVGFEQYF
V: TRBV7-8
J: NA
size: NA

CDR3: CASRGFGSEQYF
V: TRBV6-6
J: TRBJ2-7
size: NA

CDR3: CASRGRGLGQETQYF
V: TRBV11-2
J: TRBJ2-5
size: NA

CDR3: CASSRDRVGETQYF
V: TRBV5-4
J: TRBJ2-5
size: NA

CDR3: CASSRRVGPEAFF
V: TRBV7-2
J: TRBJ1-1
size: few

CDR3: CASSLGHPNTGELFF
V: TRBV11-2
J: TRBJ2-2
size: few

CDR3: CASRQTGTGIKTYEQYF
V: TRBV28
J: TRBJ2-7
size: NA

CDR3: CASSFARNTEAFF
V: TRBV11-3
J: TRBJ1-1
size: NA

CDR3: CASSTRTGRNTEAFF
V: TRBV27
J: TRBJ1-1
size: many

CDR3: CASSQGTGANVLTF
V: TRBV4-2
J: TRBJ2-6
size: NA

CDR3: CASSLDATSGRAEQFF
V: TRBV11-3
J: TRBJ2-1
size: NA

CDR3: CASSQALAGAAGEQFF
V: TRBV4-2
J: TRBJ2-1
size: many

CDR3: CASSESGLTYEQYF
V: TRBV6-1
J: TRBJ2-7
size: many

CDR3: CASKRTSTYEQYF
V: TRBV2
J: TRBJ2-7
size: NA

CDR3: CASPYNEQFF
V: TRBV27
J: TRBJ2-1
size: once

CDR3: CASSPTAIQETQYF
V: TRBV7-9
J: TRBJ2-5
size: NA

CDR3: CASSPSKGWWGTEAFF
V: TRBV11-2
J: TRBJ1-1
size: NA

CDR3: CASSLYVMGAEAFF
V: TRBV5-1
J: TRBJ1-1
size: NA

CDR3: CASSRSTISYNEQFF
V: TRBV19
J: TRBJ2-1
size: NA

CDR3: CASSLGTSGIQETQYF
V: TRBV5-6
J: TRBJ2-5
size: NA

CDR3: CASSDSSVLAKNIQYF
V: TRBV25-1
J: TRBJ2-4
size: NA

CDR3: CASSVGGWKNTEAFF
V: TRBV9
J: TRBJ1-1
size: NA

CDR3: CAWDGGGNTIYF
V: TRBV30
J: TRBJ1-3
size: NA

CDR3: CASSLLSHGPYEQYF
V: TRBV7-2
J: TRBJ2-7
size: once

CDR3: CASSPKLDQPQHF
V: TRBV18
J: TRBJ1-5
size: NA

CDR3: CASSRSGSAYEQYF
V: TRBV7-2
J: TRBJ2-7
size: NA

CDR3: CASSPTGSSEKLFF
V: TRBV4-1
J: TRBJ1-4
size: NA

CDR3: CASSWGGVYSGYEQYF
V: TRBV6-5
J: TRBJ2-7
size: few

CDR3: CASSLVSGSVPLGEQYF
V: TRBV7-6
J: TRBJ2-7
size: NA

CDR3: CASSFSGTSGTDTQYF
V: TRBV7-2
J: TRBJ2-3
size: few

CDR3: CASSLVGSLGITEAFF
V: TRBV7-2
J: TRBJ1-1
size: NA

CDR3: CASRSPISSRSTEAFF
V: TRBV11-1
J: TRBJ1-1
size: NA

CDR3: CASSLLGGDEKLFF
V: TRBV7-9
J: TRBJ1-4
size: NA

CDR3: CASSLRIPSGANVLTF
V: TRBV5-5
J: TRBJ2-6
size: NA

CDR3: CASSPAGIGEETQYF
V: TRBV7-7
J: TRBJ2-5
size: few

CDR3: CSVEDGPYGYTF
V: TRBV29-1
J: TRBJ1-2
size: NA

CDR3: CATSRGGYEQYF
V: TRBV15
J: TRBJ2-7
size: NA

CDR3: CASSLGYREGQFF
V: TRBV5-1
J: TRBJ2-1
size: few

CDR3: CAWGTEHTEAFF
V: TRBV30
J: TRBJ1-1
size: NA

CDR3: CASSHGSKSANTGELFF
V: TRBV4-1
J: TRBJ2-2
size: few

CDR3: CASSLRPSTDTQYF
V: TRBV13
J: TRBJ2-3
size: NA

CDR3: CASSLGTTDTQYF
V: TRBV6-4
J: TRBJ2-3
size: NA

CDR3: CAISESTGTDTQYF
V: TRBV10-3
J: TRBJ2-3
size: once

CDR3: CASSLWGPQPQHF
V: TRBV28
J: TRBJ1-5
size: NA